These T cell receptor beta chains were read from a single sample in a study of identical twins. One entry per CDR3 protein, called by TCRdb with MiXCR from the 5' RACE reads. The profile shows about 240,000 distinct CDR3 sequences, 8% to 11% of them singletons. Sequencing was done on a sample of memory T cells sorted from blood. These receptors were collected from a man over 45 in good health. Both conserved end residues are trimmed from each CDR3.

j_call | v_call | cdr3_aa
TRBJ2-7 | TRBV12-3/TRBV12-4 | ASSPAGTGYEQY
TRBJ2-1 | TRBV4-3 | ASSQSSGGIYNEQF
TRBJ1-1 | TRBV4-1 | ASRKATGGAHRSNTEAF
TRBJ1-2 | TRBV5-1 | ASSFEGYGYT
TRBJ1-2 | TRBV12-3/TRBV12-4 | ASSLIAGDPPSYGYT
TRBJ2-1 | TRBV5-7 | ASSLYPRDRWGEQF
TRBJ2-6 | TRBV12-3/TRBV12-4 | ASRATGGLSGANVLT
TRBJ1-5 | TRBV28 | ASSSGQGADQPQH
TRBJ2-5 | TRBV28 | ASSSGQGIQETQY
TRBJ2-7 | TRBV20-1 | SARAWSSYEQY
TRBJ2-2 | TRBV5-1 | ASKGGDTGELF
TRBJ2-2 | TRBV29-1 | SVMTTGELF
TRBJ1-6 | TRBV11-2 | ASSLTGTGGMLNSPLH
TRBJ2-3 | TRBV7-2 | ASSPSLASDTQY
TRBJ2-1 | TRBV11-2 | ASSLVELAGGYNEQF
TRBJ1-4 | TRBV7-2 | ASSSQGGDEKLF
TRBJ2-3 | TRBV4-2 | ASSRGDDTDTQY
TRBJ2-7 | TRBV27 | ASSYGRNYEQY
TRBJ1-6 | TRBV2 | ASRGLFSPLH
TRBJ2-7 | TRBV2 | ASSGRGRAPSY
TRBJ1-4 | TRBV5-5 | ASSLSWATNEKLF
TRBJ2-3 | TRBV29-1 | SVDNPTKVADTQY
TRBJ2-3 | TRBV7-2 | ASSLAASGLMTDTQY
TRBJ1-1 | TRBV6-2/TRBV6-3 | ASKDRFEAF
TRBJ2-7 | TRBV11-2 | ASSSAGTEGLAGYYEQY
TRBJ1-2 | TRBV6-1 | ASDTGGAPNYGYT
TRBJ1-6 | TRBV9 | ASSVGGENSPLH
TRBJ2-5 | TRBV5-1 | ASSLGLSDRQETQY
TRBJ1-5 | TRBV12-3/TRBV12-4 | ASSRDSSNQPQH
TRBJ2-6 | TRBV3-1 | ASSRSPDRAGANVLT
TRBJ1-3 | TRBV12-3/TRBV12-4 | ASSFRESFYTIY
TRBJ2-4 | TRBV14 | ASSQGGLAKNIQY
TRBJ1-2 | TRBV6-1 | ASSEAVTGILGYT
TRBJ2-7 | TRBV5-1 | ASSISQGRTYEQY
TRBJ2-5 | TRBV15 | ATSRSGVGETQY
TRBJ2-1 | TRBV5-1 | ASSSWTGYNEQF
TRBJ2-7 | TRBV10-3 | AFSDIVRQGTYEQY
TRBJ2-3 | TRBV20-1 | SAHLAGTGVADTQY
TRBJ2-1 | TRBV7-2 | ASSTTGNSYNEQF
TRBJ1-5 | TRBV6-1 | ASSAQTGASSNQPQH
TRBJ1-5 | TRBV20-1 | SAGLTGLNQPQH
TRBJ2-3 | TRBV9 | ASSALYAGGADTQY
TRBJ2-3 | TRBV9 | ASSPFTSGGLADTQY
TRBJ2-1 | TRBV20-1 | SARDFEARDRDYNEQF
TRBJ2-3 | TRBV5-1 | ASSLAEASGADTQY
TRBJ2-2 | TRBV7-2 | ASSLFAGAHTGELF
TRBJ2-7 | TRBV28 | ASSQLSAQYYEQY
TRBJ1-1 | TRBV6-2/TRBV6-3 | ASSYGRVNTEAF
TRBJ2-5 | TRBV20-1 | SARVLLAGSETQY
TRBJ2-3 | TRBV4-3 | ASSHWTGGTDTQY
TRBJ2-1 | TRBV7-2 | ASSSRTRGNEQF
TRBJ1-5 | TRBV2 | ASSLKGPLNQPQH
TRBJ2-2 | TRBV6-5 | ASSRGSWELF